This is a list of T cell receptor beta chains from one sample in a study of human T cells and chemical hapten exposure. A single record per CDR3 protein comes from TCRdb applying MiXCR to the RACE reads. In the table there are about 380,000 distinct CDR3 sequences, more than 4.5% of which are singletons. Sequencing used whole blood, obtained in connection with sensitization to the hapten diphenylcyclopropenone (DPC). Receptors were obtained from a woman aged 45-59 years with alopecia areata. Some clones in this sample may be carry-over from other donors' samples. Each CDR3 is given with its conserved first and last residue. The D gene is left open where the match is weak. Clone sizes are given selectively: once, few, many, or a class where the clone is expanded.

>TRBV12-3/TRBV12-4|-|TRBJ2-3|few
CASRSSKPHTQYF
TGTGCCAGCAGGTCATCGAAACCACATACGCAGTATTTT
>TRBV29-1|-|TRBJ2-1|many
CSAEGAGGPYNEQFF
TGCAGCGCCGAGGGGGCGGGAGGACCCTACAATGAGCAGTTCTTC
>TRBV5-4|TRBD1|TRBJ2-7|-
CASSSGTGLYEQYF
TGTGCCAGCAGCTCCGGGACAGGGCTCTACGAGCAGTACTTC
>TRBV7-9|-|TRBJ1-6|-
CASSSLVRSGSDSPLHF
TGTGCCAGCAGCTCATTAGTCCGGAGCGGGTCCGATTCACCCCTCCACTTT
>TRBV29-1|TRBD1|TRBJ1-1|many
CSAVDRARTEAFF
TGCAGCGCCGTGGACAGGGCGAGAACTGAAGCTTTCTTT
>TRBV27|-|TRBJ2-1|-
CASDKHRDRYDEQFF
TGTGCCAGCGATAAGCACAGGGACCGATACGATGAGCAGTTCTTC
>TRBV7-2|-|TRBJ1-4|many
CASSLVATEKLFF
TGTGCCAGCAGCTTAGTGGCAACTGAAAAACTGTTTTTT
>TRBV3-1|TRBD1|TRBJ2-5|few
CASSPGQIRETQYF
TGTGCCAGCAGCCCGGGACAGATAAGAGAGACCCAGTACTTC
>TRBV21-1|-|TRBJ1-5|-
CASSLTGQGNQPQHF
TGTGCCAGCAGCTTGACGGGACAGGGAAATCAGCCCCAGCATTTT
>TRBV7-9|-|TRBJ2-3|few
CASSPLDSLGADTQYF
TGTGCCAGCAGCCCATTAGACTCCTTAGGTGCAGATACGCAGTATTTT
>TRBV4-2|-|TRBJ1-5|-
CASSQDLSYQPQHF
TGTGCCAGCAGCCAAGATCTAAGCTATCAGCCCCAGCATTTT
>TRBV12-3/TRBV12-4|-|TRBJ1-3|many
CASSFARNTIYF
TGTGCCAGCAGTTTCGCGCGAAACACCATATATTTT